What follows are 20 T cell receptor beta chains derived from one specimen sequenced in a study of CD8+CD57+ T cells in acquired aplastic anemia. Genomic DNA acted as the template from which TCR beta VDJ combination and CDR3 sequence profiling were carried out. TCRdb reprocessed the reads with MiXCR, giving one entry per CDR3 protein. The repertoire has 200,000 to 250,000 distinct CDR3 sequences, approximately 65% of them found once; the top ten carry roughly 64%. The patients chosen for sequencing had shown expansion of CD8+CD57+ cells (detected by flow cytometry). The source material was sorted CD4+, CD8+, or CD8+CD57+ T cells (not recorded which) from PBMCs. Source of these receptors: a human donor with aplastic anemia.

The rearrangement uses TRBV10-3 and TRBJ2-7; possibly TRBD1 for D (6 bases). CDR1 is ENHRY, CDR2 SYGVKD, per germline. With 10 bases removed from V and 0 bases from J, the gap between germline ends came to 13 bases. The CDR3 runs 13 residues. CDR3 residues: CASTPGHSYEQYF. The CDR3 nucleotides read TGTGCCAGCACGCCGGGACACTCCTACGAGCAGTACTTC.

This chain links TRBV29-1 with TRBJ2-7, with TRBD1 matching over 7 bases. CDR3 length equals 13 residues. V lost 3 bases and J lost 5; bases outside the gene matches: 7. CDR1 and CDR2 (germline): SQVTM, ANQGSEA. The DNA for the CDR3 is TGCAGCGTTGAGACAGGGATGGTAAACGAGCAGTACTTC. Translation gives CSVETGMVNEQYF.

This rearrangement joins TRBV15 to TRBJ2-3; 10 bases are a match to TRBD2. V was pared by 0 bases and J by 14 bases, with 14 bases of the junction left unmatched. Germline V gene data show CDR1 as LNHNV and CDR2 as YYDKDF (reference sequence). The CDR3 has 16 residues. The DNA of the CDR3 is TGTGCCACCAGCAGAGATGACTTTAGCGGGGGGCTGGATCGGTATTTT. Translating gives CATSRDDFSGGLDRYF.

This chain links TRBV7-6 with TRBJ1-2; D ambiguous. V was pared by 4 bases and J by 8 bases, with 14 bases between. The germline V gene has CDR1 SGHVS and CDR2 FNYEAQ. CDR3 length: 13 residues. The CDR3 loop is CASSSGRDGGYTF. Here the CDR3 DNA reads TGTGCCAGCAGCTCCGGGCGGGATGGAGGCTACACCTTC.

This sequence joins TRBV10-3 and TRBJ1-2, with D maybe TRBD1 (6 bases). The V end lost 3 bases, the J end lost 3 bases, and 17 bases lay between the germline ends. Germline V gene sequence: CDR1 ENHRY, CDR2 SYGVKD. CDR3 length: 16 amino acids. CDR3 region: CAISDVRQEDHYGYTF. DNA of the CDR3: TGTGCCATCAGTGACGTGAGACAGGAGGACCACTATGGCTACACCTTC.

This chain links TRBV7-7 with TRBJ2-1; TRBD1 aligns across 8 bases. This CDR3 has 18 residues. The V gene end was trimmed by 1 base and the J gene end by 6 bases; junction bases not matched to a gene: 14. CDR1 and CDR2 from the germline V gene are SSHAT and FNYEAQ (reference sequence). The CDR3 region has the DNA TGTGCCAGCAGCTTAGACGATGGGGGAGGACAGGGTTCCAATGAGCAGTTCTTC. It is translated as CASSLDDGGGQGSNEQFF.

This clonotype was found a few times. The chain has TRBV10-3 and TRBJ2-2; D may be TRBD1 (6 bases). The V end was cut by 3 bases, the J end by 4 bases, with 9 bases between. Germline V gene data show CDR1 as ENHRY and CDR2 as SYGVKD. The CDR3 consists of 14 residues. CDR3 residues: CAISEQGGTGELFF. The DNA for the CDR3 is TGTGCCATCAGTGAACAGGGTGGCACCGGGGAGCTGTTTTTT.

The chain joins TRBV9 to TRBJ1-3, with a weak D call TRBD1 (6 bases). CDR1 SGDLS and CDR2 YYNGEE come from the germline V gene. Trimming stripped 2 bases from V and 5 bases from J, with 11 bases between. CDR3 length equals 14 residues. The CDR3 DNA follows: TGTGCCAGCAGCGTCGGGGGGCTGAGAAACACCATATATTTT. Its protein is CASSVGGLRNTIYF.

This clonotype was found a few times. This chain connects TRBV7-2 to TRBJ2-5; TRBD1 matches at 7 bases. Germline loops: CDR1 SGHTA, CDR2 FQGNSA. Unmatched junction bases numbered 8, after V lost 4 bases and J lost 6 bases. This CDR3 spans 14 amino acids. CDR3 coding DNA: TGTGCCAGCAGCTCAAGACAGGGTGGGAAGACCCAGTACTTC. This translates into CASSSRQGGKTQYF.

This clonotype occurred many times. The CDR3: CASSEPERGVNTEAFF. CDR3 in DNA: TGTGCCAGCAGTGAACCCGAACGGGGTGTGAACACTGAAGCTTTCTTT. The chain employs TRBV2 and TRBJ1-1, with D unclear. Trimming removed 2 bases at V and 0 bases at J, with 13 bases between. CDR3 length: 16 amino acids. Germline V gene data show CDR1 as SNHLY and CDR2 as FYNNEI.

This chain links TRBV7-8 with TRBJ2-5; D possibly corresponds to TRBD2 (6 bases). The CDR3 totals 14 residues. Trimming left V 5 bases short and J 0 bases short, with 10 bases between. The germline V gene encodes CDR1 SGHVS and CDR2 FQNEAQ. The CDR3 sequence is CASSPTSYQETQYF. The CDR3 DNA sequence: TGTGCCAGCAGCCCTACTAGCTACCAAGAGACCCAGTACTTC.

The chain links TRBV5-6 to TRBJ2-1; no firm D call. Germline CDR1 and CDR2: SGHDT and YYEEEE. Trimming removed 0 bases from V and 8 bases from J, with 9 bases in between. CDR3 length: 13 residues. This chain's CDR3 is CASSLGAGDEQFF. DNA for the CDR3: TGTGCCAGCAGCTTGGGTGCCGGCGATGAGCAGTTCTTC. The complete variable domain, with remaining parts taken from reference TRBV5-6 and TRBJ2-1, reads DAGVTQSPTHLIKTRGQQVTLRCSPKSGHDTVSWYQQALGQGPQFIFQYYEEEERQRGNFPDRFSGHQFPNYSSELNVNALLLGDSALYLCASSLGAGDEQFFGPGTRLTVL.

As regards this clonotype: At one end, the junction sequence differs from germline, possibly due to a read error. The V gene is TRBV7-9, the J gene TRBJ1-4; 7 bases line up with TRBD1. There are 15 residues in the CDR3. Looked up from germline, CDR1 is SEHNR and CDR2 is FQNEAQ (reference sequence). The DNA of the CDR3 is TGTGCCAGCAGCTCACCGGGACAGAAGAATGAAGAACTGTTTTTT. Amino acid sequence: CASSSPGQKNEELFF.

The chain links TRBV20-1 to TRBJ2-7; TRBD2 matches at 12 bases. The CDR3 is 19 amino acids. Germline V gives CDR1 DFQATT, CDR2 SNEGSKA (reference sequence). V gave up 3 bases and J gave up 0 bases; unmatched junction bases: 15. For the CDR3, the DNA is TGCAGTGCTAGCAGCAAACTTCCGGGACTAGCGGGTCCCTCCTACGAGCAGTACTTC. This translates into CSASSKLPGLAGPSYEQYF.

This clonotype was found once. V is TRBV9 and J is TRBJ1-4; D possibly corresponds to TRBD1 (5 bases). CDR1 and CDR2 (germline): SGDLS, YYNGEE. The CDR3 spans 16 residues. Trimming took off 4 bases at V and 8 bases at J, with 21 bases between the two ends. The CDR3 sequence is CASSQREGRVGEKLFF. In nucleotides, the CDR3 is TGTGCCAGCAGCCAAAGGGAGGGGCGGGTCGGGGAAAAACTGTTTTTT.

V is TRBV7-6 and J is TRBJ1-1; D call uncertain. V was shortened by 0 bases and J by 4 bases, with 6 bases between the two germline ends. This CDR3 is 13 amino acids long. The V gene's germline CDR1 is SGHVS and CDR2 FNYEAQ. The CDR3 DNA reads TGTGCCAGCAGCTTAGCAGGGATCACTGAAGCTTTCTTT. The encoded protein is CASSLAGITEAFF.

This clonotype appeared a few times. V gene TRBV20-1 combines with J gene TRBJ1-3; D call uncertain. V dropped 0 bases and J dropped 7 bases, with 4 bases sitting between them. Germline CDR1 and CDR2: DFQATT and SNEGSKA (reference sequence). The CDR3 loop spans 11 amino acids. The CDR3: CSAREENTIYF. The DNA of the CDR3 is TGCAGTGCTAGAGAGGAGAACACCATATATTTT.

This clonotype turned up a few times. The chain has TRBV15 and TRBJ2-2; 7 bases are a match to TRBD2. CDR1 LNHNV and CDR2 YYDKDF come from the germline V gene (reference sequence). J lost 4 bases, V lost 2 bases, and 7 bases had no gene match. This CDR3 is built from 16 residues. CDR3 loop: CATSRPRGSATGELFF. In nucleotides, the CDR3 is TGTGCCACCAGCAGACCGCGGGGGTCGGCCACCGGGGAGCTGTTTTTT.

The chain recombines TRBV9 with TRBJ2-7; a weak D match, TRBD1 (6 bases). Germline V CDR1 and CDR2: SGDLS, YYNGEE. The CDR3 spans 14 residues. The V gene lost 0 bases and the J gene lost 3 bases, with 10 bases spanning the gap. CDR3 amino acids: CASSVEKGGYEQYF. The DNA of the CDR3 is TGTGCCAGCAGCGTAGAGAAAGGGGGCTACGAGCAGTACTTC.

This chain connects TRBV6-9 to TRBJ2-7, with D perhaps TRBD1 (6 bases). In germline, CDR1 is MNHGY, CDR2 SVAAGI. V gave up 3 bases and J gave up 0 bases, with 15 bases separating them. The CDR3 extends over 16 amino acids. This CDR3 reads CASSYSARDNSYEQYF. CDR3 nucleotides: TGTGCCAGCAGTTACTCCGCCCGGGACAACTCCTACGAGCAGTACTTC.